These 25 T cell receptor beta chains share one sample of origin, sequenced in a study of cytomegalovirus exposure and HLA in healthy donors. A multiplex PCR was run with 60 Vbeta primers and 13 Jbeta primers. TCRdb keeps only in-frame clones here, not all; method: immunoSEQ multiplex PCR. The repertoire includes about 190,000 clones, 87% of them detected once, and around 1.2% sits in the top ten. Material for sequencing was PBMCs. The receptor source for this set is a man aged 25 to 40 in good health and CMV-seronegative.

V is TRBV7-9 and J is TRBJ2-2; 8 bases match TRBD1. The V gene's germline CDR1 is SEHNR and CDR2 FQNEAQ (reference sequence). The CDR3 runs to 15 residues. Germline trimming cut 5 bases from V and 4 bases from J; bases unmatched to any gene: 6. The CDR3 nucleotides read TGTGCCAGCAGCGACCGACAGGGGCGCACCGGGGAGCTGTTTTTT. Its translation is CASSDRQGRTGELFF.

Regarding this clone: Within the sample, other DNA sequences also encode this same CDR3. The J gene is TRBJ2-3, the V gene TRBV5-1; 10 bases are shared with TRBD2. Trimming at V came to 4 bases and at J to 4 bases, leaving 6 bases not matched to a gene. Germline V lookup: CDR1 SGHRS, CDR2 YFSETQ. The CDR3 totals 15 residues. The CDR3 sequence is CASSPRAGGPDTQYF. CDR3 DNA: TGCGCCAGCAGCCCGCGAGCGGGAGGGCCAGATACGCAGTATTTT. The variable domain in full, completed from reference TRBV5-1 and TRBJ2-3, reads KAGVTQTPRYLIKTRGQQVTLSCSPISGHRSVSWYQQTPGQGLQFLFEYFSETQRNKGNFPGRFSGRQFSNSRSEMNVSTLELGDSALYLCASSPRAGGPDTQYFGPGTRLTVL.

Notes on this clone: Other DNA sequences of this sample code for an identical CDR3. V and J are TRBV5-1 and TRBJ2-1; a possible D gene is TRBD2 (5 bases). The V and J ends lost 5 bases and 4 bases respectively, with 7 bases between them. Germline CDR1 SGHRS, CDR2 YFSETQ. The CDR3 spans 12 residues. The CDR3 DNA sequence: TGCGCCAGCAGGGAGGCTTACAATGAGCAGTTCTTC. Protein sequence: CASREAYNEQFF.

The chain links TRBV5-6 to TRBJ1-6; D uncertain. The CDR3 has 14 residues. Trimming left V 4 bases short and J 8 bases short, with 13 bases between. In germline, CDR1 is SGHDT, CDR2 YYEEEE. CDR3 region: CASSEGVGYSPLHF. Here the CDR3 DNA reads TGTGCCAGCAGCGAGGGAGTAGGCTATTCACCCCTCCACTTT.

V usage is TRBV6-5 and J usage is TRBJ2-1; unclear D gene. CDR3 length: 15 amino acids. Germline V gene data show CDR1 as MNHEY and CDR2 as SVGAGI. With 0 bases removed from V and 0 bases from J, the gap between germline ends came to 6 bases. As DNA, the CDR3 is TGTGCCAGCAGTTACTCCGCGAGCTCCTACAATGAGCAGTTCTTC. It encodes CASSYSASSYNEQFF.

In the case of this clone: Germline is not matched at one junction end, which may reflect a read error. V gene TRBV25-1 combines with J gene TRBJ2-3; a weak D match, TRBD1 (6 bases). Germline loops: CDR1 MGHDK, CDR2 SYGVNS. This CDR3 is built from 15 residues. Here the CDR3 reads CASSDEGVGTDTQYF. CDR3 DNA sequence: TGTGCCAGCAGTGATGAGGGGGTCGGCACGGATACGCAGTATTTT.

The CDR3 loop reads CASSPRPSEAFF. DNA of the CDR3: TGTGCCAGCTCACCCAGGCCCAGTGAAGCTTTCTTT. V usage is TRBV18 and J usage is TRBJ1-1; D gene unclear. The V end was cut by 3 bases, the J end by 7 bases, with 9 bases between. Germline V CDR1 and CDR2: KGHSH, LQKENI. The CDR3 consists of 12 residues.

The chain combines TRBV5-4 with TRBJ1-1; possibly TRBD1 for D (5 bases). Per germline, CDR1 SGHNT and CDR2 YYREEE (reference sequence). The V end was cut by 4 bases, the J end by 0 bases, with 13 bases between. This CDR3 is built from 15 residues. The CDR3 DNA reads as TGTGCCAGCAGCCTAATAACAGGACTGAACACTGAAGCTTTCTTT. Its translation is CASSLITGLNTEAFF.

The chain couples TRBV4-3 to TRBJ2-7; perhaps TRBD1 as D (6 bases). Germline V lookup: CDR1 LGHNA, CDR2 YSLEER. The CDR3 has 13 amino acids. Trimming cost V 4 bases and J 6 bases, with 13 bases left between them. CDR3 protein: CASSPRTTGEQYF. The CDR3 DNA follows: TGCGCCAGCAGCCCCAGGACGACAGGCGAGCAGTACTTC.

The CDR3 loop reads CASSLHDRGSYNEQFF. CDR3 nucleotides: TGTGCCAGCAGCTTACACGACAGGGGCTCCTACAATGAGCAGTTCTTC. V is TRBV11-2 and J is TRBJ2-1; 8 nucleotides line up with TRBD1. The CDR3 length is 16 residues. After removal of 2 bases from V and 0 bases from J, the junction contained 3 bases not matched to a gene. The germline V gene encodes CDR1 SGHAT and CDR2 FQNNGV.

The genes are TRBV5-1 and TRBJ2-3; D possibly corresponds to TRBD1 (6 bases). CDR1 is SGHRS, CDR2 YFSETQ, per germline. Between the trimmed V and J ends, which lost 3 bases and 5 bases, there was a span of 13 bases. The CDR3 consists of 14 residues. In DNA form, the CDR3 reads TGCGCCAGCAGCTCTGGGGGCTCCGGAGATACGCAGTATTTT. Protein: CASSSGGSGDTQYF. The variable domain in full, with the rest retrieved from reference TRBV5-1 and TRBJ2-3, is KAGVTQTPRYLIKTRGQQVTLSCSPISGHRSVSWYQQTPGQGLQFLFEYFSETQRNKGNFPGRFSGRQFSNSRSEMNVSTLELGDSALYLCASSSGGSGDTQYFGPGTRLTVL.

V gene TRBV18 combines with J gene TRBJ2-5; 7 nucleotides line up with TRBD2. The V gene's germline CDR1 is KGHSH and CDR2 LQKENI. V was clipped by 0 bases and J by 0 bases; unmatched bases: 13. This CDR3 has 19 amino acids. DNA of the CDR3: TGTGCCAGCTCACCACCGGGTGCGGGAGATATTACGTACCAAGAGACCCAGTACTTC. It is translated as CASSPPGAGDITYQETQYF.

The rearrangement joins TRBV7-8 to TRBJ1-4, with unresolved D. In germline, CDR1 is SGHVS, CDR2 FQNEAQ. The CDR3 consists of 15 residues. V was trimmed by 5 bases and J by 4 bases, leaving 14 bases between them. The CDR3 DNA follows: TGTGCCAGCAGCATATCCTACAGCCTTAATGAAAAACTGTTTTTT. It codes for CASSISYSLNEKLFF.

The genes are TRBV28 and TRBJ1-2; D is ambiguous. The CDR3 is made up of 18 amino acids. Trimming cost V 5 bases and J 5 bases, with 27 bases left between them. Germline CDR1 reads MDHEN; CDR2 reads SYDVKM. CDR3 sequence (DNA): TGTGCCAGCAGTCCTGCGGAACTACAATACCTCGCGCCATATGGCTACACCTTC. Residues: CASSPAELQYLAPYGYTF.

The V call is TRBV29-1, the J call TRBJ2-5, with D tentatively TRBD1 (5 bases). The J call is uncertain, as TRBJ2-7 better fits the DNA end. CDR1 SQVTM and CDR2 ANQGSEA come from the germline V gene. The CDR3 totals 13 residues. The CDR3 reads CSVEDLQGDEQYF. The CDR3 region has the DNA TGCAGCGTTGAAGATCTTCAGGGTGACGAGCAGTACTTC.

The CDR3 DNA is TGTGCCAGCAGTTACTCGGGACAGGGGGCAACTGAAGCTTTCTTT. Residues: CASSYSGQGATEAFF. The rearrangement links TRBV6-5 to TRBJ1-1, with 12 bases lining up with TRBD1. This CDR3 is 15 amino acids long. Germline lookup yields CDR1 MNHEY and CDR2 SVGAGI. V shed 0 bases and J 5 bases; nucleotides not matched to a gene: 1.

The chain recombines TRBV27 with TRBJ2-7, with TRBD1 matching 7 bases. Germline V gene sequence: CDR1 MNHEY, CDR2 SMNVEV (reference sequence). The CDR3 spans 15 residues. Unmatched junction bases numbered 4, after V lost 2 bases and J lost 0 bases. CDR3 in amino acids: CASSLTTGDSYEQYF. CDR3 DNA: TGTGCCAGCAGTTTAACAACAGGGGACTCCTACGAGCAGTACTTC.

A single count supports this clone. The rearrangement joins TRBV20-1 to TRBJ2-1; 9 bases map to TRBD1. The CDR3 has 11 amino acids. Unmatched junction bases numbered 8, after V lost 6 bases and J lost 14 bases. The germline V gene encodes CDR1 DFQATT and CDR2 SNEGSKA (reference sequence). DNA for the CDR3: TGCAGTGCAAGGGACAGGGACATTGAGTTCTTC. Protein sequence: CSARDRDIEFF.

The chain couples TRBV7-6 to TRBJ1-2; tentative D call: TRBD1 (6 bases). CDR3 length: 16 residues. V was pared by 5 bases and J by 4 bases, with 20 bases between. Germline assignment: CDR1 SGHVS and CDR2 FNYEAQ. CDR3 coding DNA: TGTGCCAGCAGCCTCCAACCGTCGACAGGAGTCTATGGCTACACCTTC. Protein: CASSLQPSTGVYGYTF. The entire variable domain, with the rest obtained from reference TRBV7-6 and TRBJ1-2, is as follows: GAGVSQSPRYKVTKRGQDVALRCDPISGHVSLYWYRQALGQGPEFLTYFNYEAQQDKSGLPNDRFSAERPEGSISTLTIQRTEQRDSAMYRCASSLQPSTGVYGYTFGSGTRLTVV.

The table lists this clone with a count of one. This sequence joins TRBV28 and TRBJ1-1, with D possibly being TRBD1 (5 bases). V dropped 8 bases and J dropped 1 base, with 14 bases sitting between them. The CDR3 is 14 residues long. Germline V gene data show CDR1 as MDHEN and CDR2 as SYDVKM. In nucleotides, the CDR3 is TGTGCCAGCCTAACACACACAGGGAACACTGAAGCTTTCTTT. It yields the protein CASLTHTGNTEAFF. Based on the CDR3 plus reference TRBV28 and TRBJ1-1, the full variable domain is DVKVTQSSRYLVKRTGEKVFLECVQDMDHENMFWYRQDPGLGLRLIYFSYDVKMKEKGDIPEGYSVSREKKERFSLILESASTNQTSMYLCASLTHTGNTEAFFGQGTRLTVV.

The CDR3 sequence is CAISERAGMNTEAFF. The CDR3 coding sequence is TGTGCCATCAGTGAAAGGGCAGGGATGAACACTGAAGCTTTCTTT. The V and J genes are TRBV10-3 and TRBJ1-1; a weak D match, TRBD1 (5 bases). The germline V gene encodes CDR1 ENHRY and CDR2 SYGVKD. CDR3 length: 15 residues. The V and J ends lost 3 bases and 0 bases respectively, with 11 bases between them.

The V and J genes are TRBV5-6 and TRBJ2-7, with 7 bases fitting TRBD1. The V gene's germline CDR1 is SGHDT and CDR2 YYEEEE. Trimming took 0 bases from V and 4 from J; bases not matched to a gene: 4. CDR3 size: 14 residues. The CDR3 DNA is TGTGCCAGCAGCTTGGGGGACAGTCTGTACGAGCAGTACTTC. Translation: CASSLGDSLYEQYF.

The rearrangement joins TRBV6-5 to TRBJ2-7, with 8 bases identical to TRBD1. V lost 4 bases, J lost 7 bases, and 6 bases stayed unmatched. The CDR3 sequence is 13 residues long. CDR1 is MNHEY and CDR2 is SVGAGI in the germline V gene. The CDR3 spells CASSSVRGREQYF. CDR3 nucleotides: TGTGCCAGCAGTTCAGTCAGGGGGCGAGAGCAGTACTTC.

V and J are TRBV4-1 and TRBJ2-6, with TRBD2 as a possible D gene (6 bases). Between the trimmed V and J ends, which lost 0 bases and 0 bases, there was a span of 9 bases. CDR1 and CDR2 from the germline V gene are MGHRA and YSYEKL. CDR3 length: 17 residues. The CDR3 nucleotides are TGCGCCAGCAGCCAAGAGGAGGGTGGCTCTGGGGCCAACGTCCTGACTTTC. It codes for CASSQEEGGSGANVLTF.

The rearrangement links TRBV4-1 to TRBJ1-4; D call uncertain. With 0 bases removed from V and 5 bases from J, the gap between germline ends came to 13 bases. Germline CDR1 and CDR2: MGHRA and YSYEKL. The CDR3 has 16 residues. CDR3 region: CASSQEPGGRNEKLFF. The CDR3 DNA is TGCGCCAGCAGCCAAGAACCGGGAGGACGAAATGAAAAACTGTTTTTT.